This TCR beta chain was captured by sequencing in a study of control samples from healthy donors and cancer patients. Data came from immunoSEQ multiplex PCR; TCRdb stores just in-frame clones and leaves some out. Found here are 100,000 to 150,000 clones, around 90% of them singletons; the top ten hold approximately 9%. Germline loops: CDR1 SGHRS, CDR2 YFSETQ. V was shortened by 1 base and J by 7 bases, with 17 bases between the two germline ends. This CDR3 has 15 residues. The sequence came from a young man in good health. The sequenced sample was blood. The genes are TRBV5-1 and TRBJ1-1; tentative D call: TRBD1 (6 bases). The chain's CDR3 is CASSLKVTGAGEAFF. In nucleotides, the CDR3 is TGCGCCAGCAGCTTGAAGGTTACGGGGGCTGGTGAAGCTTTCTTT.